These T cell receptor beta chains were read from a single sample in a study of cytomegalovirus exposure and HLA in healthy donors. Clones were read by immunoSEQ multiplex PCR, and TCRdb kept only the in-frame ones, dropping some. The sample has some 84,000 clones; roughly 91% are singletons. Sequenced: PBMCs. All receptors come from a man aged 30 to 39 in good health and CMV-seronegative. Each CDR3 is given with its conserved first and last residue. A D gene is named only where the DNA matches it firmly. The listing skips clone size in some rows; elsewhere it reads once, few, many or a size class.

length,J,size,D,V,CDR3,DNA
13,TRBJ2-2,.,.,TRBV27,CASRWGGTGELFF,TGTGCCAGCAGATGGGGAGGCACCGGGGAGCTGTTTTTT
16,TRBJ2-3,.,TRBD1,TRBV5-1,CASSLVGGQEGHTQYF,TGCGCCAGCAGCTTGGTCGGGGGACAGGAGGGTCATACGCAGTATTTT
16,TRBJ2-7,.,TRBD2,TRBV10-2,CASSQGLAGAAYEQYF,TGCGCCAGCAGTCAAGGACTAGCGGGGGCCGCCTACGAGCAGTACTTC
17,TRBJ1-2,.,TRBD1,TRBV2,CASSPSTSIDRASSYTF,TGTGCCAGCAGTCCCTCAACTTCTATAGACAGGGCGAGTAGCTACACCTTC
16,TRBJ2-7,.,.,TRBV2,CASSEAQRRTSYEQYF,TGTGCCAGCAGTGAAGCGCAGCGGCGGACCTCCTACGAGCAGTACTTC
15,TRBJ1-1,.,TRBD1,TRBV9,CASSPQTGLNTEAFF,TGTGCCAGCAGCCCTCAGACAGGGTTGAACACTGAAGCTTTCTTT
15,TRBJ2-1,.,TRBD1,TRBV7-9,CASSLRGQANNEQFF,TGTGCCAGCAGCTTAAGAGGACAGGCCAACAATGAGCAGTTCTTC
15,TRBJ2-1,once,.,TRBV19,CASNPGPSSYNEQFF,TGTGCCAGTAACCCGGGTCCCAGCTCCTACAATGAGCAGTTCTTC
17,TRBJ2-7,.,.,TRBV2,CASSVRLTEPSSYEQYF,TGTGCCAGCAGTGTTAGACTAACTGAACCCAGCTCCTACGAGCAGTACTTC
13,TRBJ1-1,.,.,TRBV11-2,CASTLRADTEAFF,TGTGCCAGCACTCTGAGGGCGGACACTGAAGCTTTCTTT
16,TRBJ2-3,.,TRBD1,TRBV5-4,CASSSAGTGAPKTQYF,TGTGCCAGCAGCTCAGCCGGGACAGGGGCCCCTAAGACGCAGTATTTT
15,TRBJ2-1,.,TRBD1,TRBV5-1,CASSWGGQGFNEQFF,TGCGCCAGCAGCTGGGGTGGACAGGGCTTCAATGAGCAGTTCTTC
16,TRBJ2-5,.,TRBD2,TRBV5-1,CASSGGLAGGQETQYF,TGCGCCAGCAGCGGGGGACTAGCGGGAGGGCAAGAGACCCAGTACTTC
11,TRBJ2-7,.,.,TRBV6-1,CASSSPVTPGF,TGTGCCAGCAGTTCACCGGTGACCCCGGGGTTC
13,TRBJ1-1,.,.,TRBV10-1,CASKRTMNTEAFF,TGCGCCAGCAAAAGGACAATGAACACTGAAGCTTTCTTT
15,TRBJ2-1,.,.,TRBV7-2,CASSSAVLETAEQFF,TGTGCCAGCAGCTCAGCAGTCCTAGAGACGGCTGAGCAGTTCTTC
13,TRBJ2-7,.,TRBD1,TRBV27,CASSTGGAYEQYF,TGTGCCAGCTCGACAGGGGGTGCTTACGAGCAGTACTTC
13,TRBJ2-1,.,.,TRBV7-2,CANGISSYNEQFF,TGTGCCAACGGGATTAGCTCCTACAATGAGCAGTTCTTC
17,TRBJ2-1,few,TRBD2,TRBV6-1,CASSATSGSPPYNEQFF,TGTGCCAGCAGTGCGACTAGCGGGAGCCCACCCTACAATGAGCAGTTCTTC
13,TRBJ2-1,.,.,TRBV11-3,CASSLEAGFEQFF,TGTGCCAGCAGCTTAGAGGCGGGCTTTGAGCAGTTCTTC
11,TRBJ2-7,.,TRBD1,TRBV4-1,CASRLQGEQYF,TGCGCCAGCAGGCTACAGGGGGAGCAGTACTTC
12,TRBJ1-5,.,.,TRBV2,CASSNEEQPQHF,TGTGCCAGCAGCAACGAGGAGCAGCCCCAGCATTTT
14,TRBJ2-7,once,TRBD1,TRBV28,CASRWTGRTYEQYF,TGTGCCAGCAGATGGACAGGGCGAACCTACGAGCAGTACTTC
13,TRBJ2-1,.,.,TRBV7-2,CASSLNRDNEQFF,TGTGCCAGCAGCTTAAACAGGGACAATGAGCAGTTCTTC
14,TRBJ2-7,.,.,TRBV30,CACRSTPFSGEQYF,TGTGCCTGCAGATCGACCCCTTTCTCGGGCGAGCAGTACTTC
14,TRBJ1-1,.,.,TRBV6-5,CASSYSIINSEAFF,TGTGCCAGCAGTTACTCAATTATAAACAGTGAAGCTTTCTTT
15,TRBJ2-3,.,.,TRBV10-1,CASSERSAGTDTQYF,TGCGCCAGCAGTGAGAGGTCAGCGGGCACAGATACGCAGTATTTT
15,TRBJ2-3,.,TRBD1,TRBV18,CASSTQGVSTDTQYF,TGTGCCAGCTCAACACAGGGGGTTAGCACAGATACGCAGTATTTT
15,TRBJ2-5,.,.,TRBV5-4,CASSTFFGPQETQYF,TGTGCCAGCAGTACTTTCTTTGGGCCCCAAGAGACCCAGTACTTC
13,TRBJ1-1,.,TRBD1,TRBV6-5,CASSLITGGLAFF,TGTGCCAGCAGCCTGATTACAGGGGGCCTTGCTTTCTTT
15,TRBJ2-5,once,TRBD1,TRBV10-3,CAISAGTGISETQYF,TGTGCCATCAGTGCAGGGACAGGGATATCAGAGACCCAGTACTTC
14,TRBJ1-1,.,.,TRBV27,CASSFRSGNTEAFF,TGTGCCAGCAGTTTCCGATCAGGGAACACTGAAGCTTTCTTT
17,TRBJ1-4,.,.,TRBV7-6,CASSLALWDGGNEKLFF,TGTGCCAGCAGCTTAGCGCTTTGGGACGGGGGAAATGAAAAACTGTTTTTT
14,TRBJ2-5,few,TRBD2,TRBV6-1,CASSGGGKPETQYF,TGTGCCAGCAGTGGCGGGGGGAAGCCCGAGACCCAGTACTTC
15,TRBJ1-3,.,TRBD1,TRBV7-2,CASSLDRASGNTIYF,TGTGCCAGCAGCTTGGACAGGGCCTCTGGAAACACCATATATTTT
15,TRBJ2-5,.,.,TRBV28,CASSLSGLLRETQYF,TGTGCCAGCAGTTTATCGGGACTCCTGAGGGAGACCCAGTACTTC
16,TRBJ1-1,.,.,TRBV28,CASSSLSGQPNTEAFF,TGTGCCAGCAGCTCCCTGTCGGGACAACCGAACACTGAAGCTTTCTTT
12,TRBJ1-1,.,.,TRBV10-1,CASIGLGTEAFF,TGCGCCAGCATCGGGTTGGGCACTGAAGCTTTCTTT
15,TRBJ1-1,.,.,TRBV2,CASSERRYGGAEAFF,TGTGCCAGCAGTGAAAGGCGGTATGGAGGGGCCGAAGCTTTCTTT
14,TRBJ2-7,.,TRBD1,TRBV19,CASSSRDRVYEQYF,TGTGCCAGTAGTAGCCGGGACAGGGTTTACGAGCAGTACTTC
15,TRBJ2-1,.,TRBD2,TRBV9,CASSVAGGPKNEQFF,TGTGCCAGCAGCGTAGCGGGAGGGCCTAAGAATGAGCAGTTCTTC